The text below deals with one TCR beta chain. The record originates from a study of T cell changes during pregnancy in multiple sclerosis. The length of the CDR3 is 17 residues. CDR1 is GTSNPN and CDR2 is SVGIG in the germline V gene (reference sequence). V gave up 0 bases and J gave up 8 bases; unmatched junction bases: 11. Repertoires were generated with immunoSEQ multiplex PCR, while TCRdb's copy carries only in-frame clones and drops some. The table shows roughly 57,000 clones, with 89% occurring only once. The sequencing here drew on peripheral blood, taken in the first trimester of pregnancy. The receptor comes from a female donor with multiple sclerosis, enrolled in a pregnancy study. The chain couples TRBV30 to TRBJ2-1; 12 bases map to TRBD2. CDR3 in DNA: TGTGCCTGGAGTGTACGTCGGACTAGCGGGGTCCTCGATGAGCAGTTCTTC. Its translation is CAWSVRRTSGVLDEQFF.